The sequence of this T cell receptor (beta chain) was determined in a study of cytomegalovirus exposure and HLA in healthy donors. Study-wide background: HLA-typed donors contributed about 85 million unique TCRs, which were held in an early data release. Broader study findings: A few of the chains that were CMV-associated were confirmed in vitro to be specific for CMV antigens.

The PCR used 60 Vbeta and 13 Jbeta primers. Data came from immunoSEQ multiplex PCR; TCRdb stores just in-frame clones and leaves some out. Of around 170,000 clones listed, around 84% are singletons. About this clone itself: What it binds is not known.

Per germline, CDR1 MNHEY and CDR2 SVGAGI. V was pared by 5 bases and J by 3 bases, with 8 bases between. The CDR3 extends over 12 amino acids. V usage is TRBV6-5 and J usage is TRBJ2-7, with D perhaps TRBD2 (6 bases). What was sequenced was PBMCs. This sequence originates from a woman aged 45 to 65 in good health and CMV-seropositive. CDR3 protein: CASSETSYEQYF. The CDR3 DNA follows: TGTGCCAGCAGTGAGACTAGCTACGAGCAGTACTTC.